A selection of T cell receptor beta chains follows, all from one sample in a study of vaccination and CD4 T cells after COVID-19. TCRdb called the PCR reads again in MiXCR, with one record for every CDR3 protein. The sample lists 17,000 or so distinct CDR3 sequences; around 48% were seen once. Their cognate antigens are unknown. The starting material was CD4+ T cells from blood, cultured in vitro, obtained about 7 months after SARS-CoV-2 vaccination. Every receptor here comes from a human donor who had recovered from COVID-19. The CDR3 runs from the conserved cysteine through the conserved F or W. Fields, in order: J gene, CDR3 length, V gene, D gene, clone size, CDR3 DNA, CDR3 protein. A D gene is named only where the DNA matches it firmly. Expanded clones get a size class; other rows say once, few or many, or leave the size out.

>TRBJ1-2|11|TRBV20-1|.|few
TGCAGTGCCCAATTTCCCGGTGGCTACACCTTC
CSAQFPGGYTF
>TRBJ2-5|16|TRBV7-3|.|few
TGTGCCAGCAGCCCAGGCCGGGACTTTCAAAAGGAGACCCAGTACTTC
CASSPGRDFQKETQYF
>TRBJ2-6|18|TRBV30|.|.
TGTGCCTGGAGTCCAGGGCCCCTTATTATATCTGGGGCCAACGTCCTGACTTTC
CAWSPGPLIISGANVLTF
>TRBJ1-1|14|TRBV5-3|.|.
TGTGCCAGCAGCTTGGGGACATTGAACACTGAAGCTTTCTTT
CASSLGTLNTEAFF
>TRBJ2-7|15|TRBV20-1|.|.
TGCAGTGCTACAAGACTAGGGACGGCTAACTACGAGCAGTACTTC
CSATRLGTANYEQYF
>TRBJ2-1|11|TRBV2|.|few
TGTGCCAGCAGGGGTTACAATGAGCAGTTCTTC
CASRGYNEQFF
>TRBJ2-3|14|TRBV7-2|.|.
TGTGCCAGCAGCCAAATGGGGGGCACAGATACGCAGTATTTT
CASSQMGGTDTQYF
>TRBJ2-4|13|TRBV20-1|.|.
TGCAGTGCTTCTCGCGTGCCCAAAAACATTCAGTACTTC
CSASRVPKNIQYF
>TRBJ2-5|15|TRBV6-2/TRBV6-3|TRBD1|.
TGTGCCAGCAGTTACGGGGTCAGGGGGCCGGAGACCCAGTACTTC
CASSYGVRGPETQYF
>TRBJ2-1|12|TRBV20-1|.|.
TGCAGTGCTAGAGAAAAATGGGGTGAGCAGTTCTTC
CSAREKWGEQFF
>TRBJ2-7|15|TRBV11-2|TRBD1|few
TGTGCCAGCAGCCAAAAGGGACAGGGGCTTGACGAGCAGTACTTC
CASSQKGQGLDEQYF
>TRBJ1-6|15|TRBV4-1|.|.
TGCGCCAGCAGCACACAGGACTTCGGGGATTCACCCCTCCACTTT
CASSTQDFGDSPLHF
>TRBJ1-2|12|TRBV5-4|.|.
.
CASSLDFRGYTF
>TRBJ2-1|15|TRBV20-1|TRBD2|.
TGCAGTGCTAAGACGGGACTAGCGGTATACAATGAGCAGTTCTTC
CSAKTGLAVYNEQFF
>TRBJ2-5|14|TRBV7-2|.|few
TGTGCCAGCAGCGACACTAGAAGTACAGAGACCCAGTACTTC
CASSDTRSTETQYF
>TRBJ1-5|13|TRBV20-1|.|few
TGCAGTGCTAGACCTCGGGGGTATCAGCCCCAGCATTTT
CSARPRGYQPQHF
>TRBJ2-1|15|TRBV15|TRBD1|few
TGTGCCACCAGCAGAAGGACAGGGGGTGTTAGTGAGCAGTTCTTC
CATSRRTGGVSEQFF
>TRBJ2-2|14|TRBV7-6|TRBD1|few
TGTGCCAGCAGCGGGACAGGTTATGCCGGGGAGCTGTTTTTT
CASSGTGYAGELFF
>TRBJ1-2|14|TRBV21-1|.|.
TGTGCCAGCAAAGATCGGGGACAGGGGAAAGGCTACACCTTC
CASKDRGQGKGYTF
>TRBJ1-2|16|TRBV20-1|.|once
TGCAGTGCTAGAGCGGGGTGGGGGGGGCACGACTATGGCTACACCTTC
CSARAGWGGHDYGYTF
>TRBJ2-5|17|TRBV19|TRBD1|few
TGTGCCAGTAGTTTGGACAGGGGGCGCGGTATCGGTGAGACCCAGTACTTC
CASSLDRGRGIGETQYF
>TRBJ2-1|12|TRBV6-2/TRBV6-3|.|.
TGTGCCAGCAGTGGACAGTACAATGAGCAGTTCTTC
CASSGQYNEQFF
>TRBJ2-5|17|TRBV7-3|TRBD1|medium-sized
TGTGCCAGCAGCCCGGGACAGGGAATCACTTACCAAGAGACCCAGTACTTC
CASSPGQGITYQETQYF
>TRBJ2-6|16|TRBV11-3|TRBD1|once
TGTGCCAGCAGACGGACAGGGGGTGCTGGGGCCAACGTCCTGACTTTC
CASRRTGGAGANVLTF
>TRBJ2-7|13|TRBV20-1|TRBD1|.
TGCAGTGCTGGACAGGGGAGGGCCTACGAGCAGTACTTC
CSAGQGRAYEQYF
>TRBJ2-1|16|TRBV15|.|.
TGTGCCACCAGCAGAGCGGGGGCGTACTCCTACAATGAGCAGTTCTTC
CATSRAGAYSYNEQFF
>TRBJ2-7|16|TRBV7-9|TRBD2|.
TGTGCCAGCAGCGTATGGGTAGCGGGAGGGCCCAACGAGCAGTACTTC
CASSVWVAGGPNEQYF
>TRBJ2-4|14|TRBV20-1|.|.
TGCAGTGCTAGAGTTAAGTTCCGGGGAAACATTCAGTACTTC
CSARVKFRGNIQYF
>TRBJ2-7|16|TRBV27|.|.
TGTGCCAGCAGTTTGGTGGGGCGCGGCCCTCCTTACGAGCAGTACTTC
CASSLVGRGPPYEQYF
>TRBJ2-3|16|TRBV20-1|TRBD2|.
TGCAGTGCGCAGCCCCGGGGGGGACTAGCGATAGATACGCAGTATTTT
CSAQPRGGLAIDTQYF
>TRBJ2-3|14|TRBV10-3|.|once
TGTGCCATCCAGCCGGCGGGGCGCACAGATACGCAGTATTTT
CAIQPAGRTDTQYF
>TRBJ2-3|15|TRBV28|TRBD1|.
TGTGCCAGCAGTTACAGGGGTCGCGCCACAGATACGCAGTATTTT
CASSYRGRATDTQYF
>TRBJ1-2|18|TRBV10-3|.|.
TGTGCCATCAGTGAGCCCGCGGGTAGACCCGGGACTAACTATGGCTACACCTTC
CAISEPAGRPGTNYGYTF
>TRBJ1-5|15|TRBV5-6|TRBD1|.
TGTGCCAGCAGCTTGTGGGGACAGGGGCATCAGCCCCAGCATTTT
CASSLWGQGHQPQHF
>TRBJ2-3|16|TRBV2|TRBD1|.
TGTGCCAGCAGGTGGGACAGGGGCCAGGGCACAGATACGCAGTATTTT
CASRWDRGQGTDTQYF
>TRBJ2-5|15|TRBV5-4|TRBD2|.
TGTGCCAGCAGCCTCGAAAGCGGGGGGTGGGAGACCCAGTACTTC
CASSLESGGWETQYF
>TRBJ2-7|16|TRBV5-5|TRBD1|.
TGTGCCAGCAGCTCAGGACAGGGATTAATAACCTACGAGCAGTACTTC
CASSSGQGLITYEQYF
>TRBJ1-2|14|TRBV27|TRBD1|.
TGTGCCAGCAGTCCCTCAGGGGGGAACTATGGCTACACCTTC
CASSPSGGNYGYTF
>TRBJ1-6|12|TRBV20-1|.|few
TGCAGTGCTAGAGGGGGGCAGTCACCCCTCCACTTT
CSARGGQSPLHF
>TRBJ1-1|14|TRBV19|.|few
TGTGCCAGTATGATAGGTTTAGACGGCACTGAAGCTTTCTTT
CASMIGLDGTEAFF
>TRBJ1-1|13|TRBV28|.|.
TGTGCCAGCACTCTTTTGGGCCGACCTGAAGCTTTCTTT
CASTLLGRPEAFF
>TRBJ2-7|15|TRBV2|.|.
TGTGCCAGCAGTGGGTCGGTGACTAACTATTACGAGCAGTACTTC
CASSGSVTNYYEQYF
>TRBJ2-7|14|TRBV6-2/TRBV6-3|.|.
TGTGCCAGCACGACAGCGGGCCGTGGCTACGAGCAGTACTTC
CASTTAGRGYEQYF
>TRBJ1-5|14|TRBV18|.|.
TGTGCCAGCTCGCCCCGGGATAGCAATCAGCCCCAGCATTTT
CASSPRDSNQPQHF
>TRBJ2-1|14|TRBV7-9|.|.
TGTGCCAGCAGCTTACAGGCTAGAAACAATGAGCAGTTCTTC
CASSLQARNNEQFF
>TRBJ1-1|13|TRBV6-5|.|.
TGTGCCAGCAGTTACCGACCAAACACTGAAGCTTTCTTT
CASSYRPNTEAFF
>TRBJ2-5|17|TRBV4-1|TRBD2|few
TGCGCCAGCAGCCAAGAATTGTGGCGGGGGGGCATGGAGACCCAGTACTTC
CASSQELWRGGMETQYF
>TRBJ1-2|14|TRBV7-6|.|.
TGTGCCAGCAGCTTAGACGGGGGGCGCGGAGGCTACACCTTC
CASSLDGGRGGYTF
>TRBJ1-6|16|TRBV10-3|.|few
TGTGCCATCAGTGAGTCACCAGGGAAGAGGGATTCACCCCTCCACTTT
CAISESPGKRDSPLHF
>TRBJ2-2|15|TRBV7-6|.|few
TGTGCCAGCAGCCCGGGCAGGGGAGTAACCGGGGAGCTGTTTTTT
CASSPGRGVTGELFF
>TRBJ2-7|14|TRBV15|.|few
TGTGCCACCAGCAGACACAGAGACGCCTACGAGCAGTACTTC
CATSRHRDAYEQYF